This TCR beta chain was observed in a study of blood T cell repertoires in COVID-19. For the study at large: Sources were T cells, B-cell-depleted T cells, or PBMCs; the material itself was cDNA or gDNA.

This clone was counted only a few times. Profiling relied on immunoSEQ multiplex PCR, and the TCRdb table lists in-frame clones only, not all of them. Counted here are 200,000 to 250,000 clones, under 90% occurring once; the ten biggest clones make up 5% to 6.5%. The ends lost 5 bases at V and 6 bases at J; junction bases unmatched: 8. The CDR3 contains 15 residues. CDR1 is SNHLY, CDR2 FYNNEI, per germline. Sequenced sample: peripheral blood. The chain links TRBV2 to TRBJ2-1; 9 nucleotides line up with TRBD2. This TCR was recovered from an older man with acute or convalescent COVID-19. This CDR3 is CASSYLARGGNEQFF. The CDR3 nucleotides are TGTGCCAGCAGTTACCTAGCGCGGGGGGGCAATGAGCAGTTCTTC.